This TCR beta chain is from a study of T cell responses to AZD1222 COVID-19 vaccine. Overall study findings and caveats: The repertoires were collected only after the peak T cell response.

The CDR3 sequence is 13 residues long. V gave up 6 bases and J gave up 3 bases, with 9 bases separating them. Germline CDR1 reads LNHDA; CDR2 reads SQIVND (reference sequence). Comments on this clone: Its cognate antigen is unknown.

The assay was immunoSEQ multiplex PCR, and TCRdb's table has in-frame clones only and misses some. This sample has over 150,000 clones; around 87% occur once, and the top ten carry 6.5% to 8.5%. The chain couples TRBV19 to TRBJ1-3; a possible D gene is TRBD1 (5 bases). The sequence came from an adult in good health. The source material was peripheral blood, sampled on day 0 of AZD1222 vaccination. CDR3 sequence: CASSGTVGNTIYF. In nucleotides, the CDR3 is TGTGCCAGTAGCGGGACGGTTGGAAACACCATATATTTT.